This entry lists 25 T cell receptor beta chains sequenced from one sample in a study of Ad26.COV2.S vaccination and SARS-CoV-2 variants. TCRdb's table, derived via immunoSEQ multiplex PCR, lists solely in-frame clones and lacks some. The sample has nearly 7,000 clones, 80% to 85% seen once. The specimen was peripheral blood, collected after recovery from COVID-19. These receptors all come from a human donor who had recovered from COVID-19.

CDR3 sequence (DNA): TGTGCCAGCAGCTTAGCCTCCGGACAGTACGACGAGCAGTACTTC. This gives the protein CASSLASGQYDEQYF. The chain uses TRBV7-9 and TRBJ2-7; tentatively, D is TRBD1 (6 bases). Trimming removed 0 bases at V and 5 bases at J, with 14 bases between. There are 15 residues in the CDR3. CDR1 and CDR2 from the germline V gene are SEHNR and FQNEAQ (reference sequence).

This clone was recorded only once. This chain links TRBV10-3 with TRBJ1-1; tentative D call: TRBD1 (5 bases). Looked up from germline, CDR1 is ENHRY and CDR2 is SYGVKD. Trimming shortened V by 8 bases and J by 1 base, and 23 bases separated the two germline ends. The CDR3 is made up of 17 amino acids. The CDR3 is CAISGSLGVATNTEAFF. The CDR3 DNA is TGTGCCATCTCCGGGTCTCTGGGGGTGGCCACGAACACTGAAGCTTTCTTT.

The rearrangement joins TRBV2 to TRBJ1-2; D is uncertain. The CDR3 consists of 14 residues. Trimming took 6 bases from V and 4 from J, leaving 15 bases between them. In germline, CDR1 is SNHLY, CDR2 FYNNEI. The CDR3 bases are TGTGCCAGCAGGGTGGCAGGTACCTTCTATGGCTACACCTTC. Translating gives CASRVAGTFYGYTF.

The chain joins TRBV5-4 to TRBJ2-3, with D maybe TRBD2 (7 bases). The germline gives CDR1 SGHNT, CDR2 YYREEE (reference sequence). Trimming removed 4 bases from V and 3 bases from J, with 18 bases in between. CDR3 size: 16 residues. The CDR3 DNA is TGTGCCAGCAGCGGTTCATTGGGGGGGCAGACAGATACGCAGTATTTT. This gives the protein CASSGSLGGQTDTQYF.

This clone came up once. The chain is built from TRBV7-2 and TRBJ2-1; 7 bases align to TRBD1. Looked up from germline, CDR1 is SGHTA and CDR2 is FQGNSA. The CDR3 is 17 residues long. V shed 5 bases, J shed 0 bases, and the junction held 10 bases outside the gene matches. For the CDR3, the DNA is TGTGCCAGCAGCCCCCTGCGAGGGGGCTCCTCCTACAATGAGCAGTTCTTC. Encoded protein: CASSPLRGGSSYNEQFF.

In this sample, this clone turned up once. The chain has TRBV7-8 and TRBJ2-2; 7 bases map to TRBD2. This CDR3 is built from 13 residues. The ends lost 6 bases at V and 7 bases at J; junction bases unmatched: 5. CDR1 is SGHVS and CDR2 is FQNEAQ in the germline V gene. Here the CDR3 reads CASRGREDGELFF. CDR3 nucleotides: TGTGCCAGCAGGGGGAGGGAGGACGGGGAGCTGTTTTTT. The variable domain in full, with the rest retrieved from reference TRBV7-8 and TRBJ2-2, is GAGVSQSPRYKVAKRGQDVALRCDPISGHVSLFWYQQALGQGPEFLTYFQNEAQLDKSGLPSDRFFAERPEGSVSTLKIQRTQQEDSAVYLCASRGREDGELFFGEGSRLTVL.

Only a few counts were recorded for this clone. Here the CDR3 reads CASSLPRDEQFF. CDR3 nucleotide sequence: TGCGCCAGCAGCTTGCCGCGCGATGAGCAGTTCTTC. The rearrangement joins TRBV5-1 to TRBJ2-1, with D hard to call. In germline, CDR1 is SGHRS, CDR2 YFSETQ. The CDR3 is made up of 12 amino acids. V was shortened by 1 base and J by 8 bases, with 7 bases between the two germline ends.

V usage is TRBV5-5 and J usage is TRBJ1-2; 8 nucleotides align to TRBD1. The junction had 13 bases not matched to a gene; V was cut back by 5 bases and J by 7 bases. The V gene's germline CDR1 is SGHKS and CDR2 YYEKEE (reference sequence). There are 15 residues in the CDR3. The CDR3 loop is CASRGTGTLVGGYTF. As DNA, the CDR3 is TGTGCCAGCAGGGGGACAGGAACCTTGGTAGGTGGCTACACCTTC.

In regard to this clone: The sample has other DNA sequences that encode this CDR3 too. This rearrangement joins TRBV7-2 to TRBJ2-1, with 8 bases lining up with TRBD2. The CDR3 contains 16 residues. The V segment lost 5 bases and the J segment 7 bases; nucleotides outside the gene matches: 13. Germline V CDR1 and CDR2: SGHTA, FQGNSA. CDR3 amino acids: CASSPGVAGTLNEQFF. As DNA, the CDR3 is TGTGCCAGCAGCCCTGGGGTAGCGGGGACGTTAAATGAGCAGTTCTTC.

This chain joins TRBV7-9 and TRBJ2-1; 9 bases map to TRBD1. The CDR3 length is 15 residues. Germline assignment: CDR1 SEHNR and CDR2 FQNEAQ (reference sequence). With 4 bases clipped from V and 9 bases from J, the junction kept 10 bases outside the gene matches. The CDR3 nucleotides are TGTGCCAGCAGCTCGTCCCGGGACAGGGTCAGTGAGCAGTTCTTC. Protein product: CASSSSRDRVSEQFF.

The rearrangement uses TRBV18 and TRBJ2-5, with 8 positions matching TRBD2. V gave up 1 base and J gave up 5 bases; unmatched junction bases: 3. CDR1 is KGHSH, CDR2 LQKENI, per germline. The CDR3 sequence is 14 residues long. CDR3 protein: CASSPRASGETQYF. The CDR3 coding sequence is TGTGCCAGCTCACCACGGGCTAGCGGGGAGACCCAGTACTTC.

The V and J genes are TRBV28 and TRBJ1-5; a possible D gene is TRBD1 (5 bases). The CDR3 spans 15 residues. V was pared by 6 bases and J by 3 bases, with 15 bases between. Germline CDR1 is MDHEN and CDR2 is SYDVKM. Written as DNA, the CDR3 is TGTGCCAGCAGCTCAGGCTGGGGGGTCAATCAGCCCCAGCATTTT. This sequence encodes CASSSGWGVNQPQHF.

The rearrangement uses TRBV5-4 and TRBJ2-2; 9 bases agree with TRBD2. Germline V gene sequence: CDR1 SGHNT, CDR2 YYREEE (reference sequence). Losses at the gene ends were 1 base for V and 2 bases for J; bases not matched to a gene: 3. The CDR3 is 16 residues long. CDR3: CASSLPSGINTGELFF. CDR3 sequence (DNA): TGTGCCAGCAGCTTGCCTAGCGGGATAAACACCGGGGAGCTGTTTTTT. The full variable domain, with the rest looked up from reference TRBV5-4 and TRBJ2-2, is ETGVTQSPTHLIKTRGQQVTLRCSSQSGHNTVSWYQQALGQGPQFIFQYYREEENGRGNFPPRFSGLQFPNYSSELNVNALELDDSALYLCASSLPSGINTGELFFGEGSRLTVL.

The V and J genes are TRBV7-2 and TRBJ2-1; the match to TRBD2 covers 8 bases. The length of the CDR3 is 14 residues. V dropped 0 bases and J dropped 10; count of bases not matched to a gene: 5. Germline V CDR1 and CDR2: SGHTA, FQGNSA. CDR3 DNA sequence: TGTGCCAGCAGCTTAGCGACACCGGGGGGGGAGCAGTTCTTC. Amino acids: CASSLATPGGEQFF.

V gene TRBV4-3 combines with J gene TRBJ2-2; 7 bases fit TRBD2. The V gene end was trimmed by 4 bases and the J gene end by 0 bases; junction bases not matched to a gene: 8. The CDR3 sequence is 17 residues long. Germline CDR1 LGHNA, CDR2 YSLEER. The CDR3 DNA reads TGCGCCAGCAGCCGTGAGGGGACTACCCCGAACACCGGGGAGCTGTTTTTT. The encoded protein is CASSREGTTPNTGELFF.

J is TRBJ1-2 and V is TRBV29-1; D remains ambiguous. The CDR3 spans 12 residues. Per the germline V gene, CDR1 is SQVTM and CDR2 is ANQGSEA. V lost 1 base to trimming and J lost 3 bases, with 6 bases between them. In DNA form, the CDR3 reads TGCAGCGTTGAAGCGGGTTACTATGGCTACACCTTC. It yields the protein CSVEAGYYGYTF.

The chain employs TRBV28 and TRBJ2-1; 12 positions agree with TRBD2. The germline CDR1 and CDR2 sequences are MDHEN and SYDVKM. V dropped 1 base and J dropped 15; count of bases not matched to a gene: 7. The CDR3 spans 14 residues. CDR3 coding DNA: TGTGCCAGCAGTTTATTACTAGCGGGAGGAGAATCGTTCTTC. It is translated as CASSLLLAGGESFF.

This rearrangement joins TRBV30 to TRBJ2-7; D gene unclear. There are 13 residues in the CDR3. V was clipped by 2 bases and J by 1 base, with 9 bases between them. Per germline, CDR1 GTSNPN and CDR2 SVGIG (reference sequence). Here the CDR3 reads CAWSRQGSYEQYF. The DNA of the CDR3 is TGTGCCTGGAGTCGCCAAGGTTCCTACGAGCAGTACTTC.

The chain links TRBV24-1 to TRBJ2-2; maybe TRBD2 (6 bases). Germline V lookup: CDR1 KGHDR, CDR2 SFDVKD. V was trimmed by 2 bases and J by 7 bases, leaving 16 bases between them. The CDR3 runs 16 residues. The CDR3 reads CATSDSRRGPGGELFF. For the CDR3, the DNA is TGTGCCACCAGTGATTCCCGGAGGGGCCCTGGCGGGGAGCTGTTTTTT.

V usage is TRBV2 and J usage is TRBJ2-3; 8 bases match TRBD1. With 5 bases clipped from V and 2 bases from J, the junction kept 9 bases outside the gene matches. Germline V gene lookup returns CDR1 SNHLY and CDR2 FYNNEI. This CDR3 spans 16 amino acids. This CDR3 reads CASSTPQGVITDTQYF. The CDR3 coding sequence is TGTGCCAGCAGTACTCCACAGGGGGTGATCACAGATACGCAGTATTTT.

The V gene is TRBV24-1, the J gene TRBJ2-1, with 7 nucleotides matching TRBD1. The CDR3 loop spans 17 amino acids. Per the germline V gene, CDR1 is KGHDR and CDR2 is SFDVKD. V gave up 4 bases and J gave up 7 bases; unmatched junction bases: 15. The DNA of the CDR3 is TGTGCCACCAGTGACAGGACAGGAACCCCCTCCAGGAATGAGCAGTTCTTC. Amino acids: CATSDRTGTPSRNEQFF.

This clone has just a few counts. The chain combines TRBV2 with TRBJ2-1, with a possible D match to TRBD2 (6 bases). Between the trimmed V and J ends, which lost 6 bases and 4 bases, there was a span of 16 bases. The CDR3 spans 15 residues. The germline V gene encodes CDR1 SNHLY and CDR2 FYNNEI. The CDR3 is CASREGSGPYNEQFF. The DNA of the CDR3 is TGTGCCAGCAGGGAGGGTAGCGGACCTTACAATGAGCAGTTCTTC.

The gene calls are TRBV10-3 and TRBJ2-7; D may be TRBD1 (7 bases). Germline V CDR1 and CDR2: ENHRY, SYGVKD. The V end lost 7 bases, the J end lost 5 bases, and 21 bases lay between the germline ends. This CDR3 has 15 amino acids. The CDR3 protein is CAINGGSGQVNEQYF. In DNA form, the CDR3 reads TGTGCCATCAACGGAGGGAGTGGACAGGTCAACGAGCAGTACTTC.

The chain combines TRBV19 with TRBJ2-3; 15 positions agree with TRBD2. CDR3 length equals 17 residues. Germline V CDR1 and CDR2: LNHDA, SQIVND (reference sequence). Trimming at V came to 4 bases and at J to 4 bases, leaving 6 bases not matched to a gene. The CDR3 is CASSTPGLAGGADTQYF. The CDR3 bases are TGTGCCAGTAGTACACCGGGACTAGCGGGGGGAGCAGATACGCAGTATTTT.

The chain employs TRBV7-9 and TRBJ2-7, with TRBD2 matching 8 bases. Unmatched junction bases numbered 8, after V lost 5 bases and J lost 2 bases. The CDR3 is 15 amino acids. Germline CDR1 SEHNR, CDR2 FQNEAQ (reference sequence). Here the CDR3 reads CASSPRGGPTYEQYF. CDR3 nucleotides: TGTGCCAGCAGCCCCCGGGGGGGGCCGACCTACGAGCAGTACTTC. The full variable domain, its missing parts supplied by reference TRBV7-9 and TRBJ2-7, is DTGVSQNPRHKITKRGQNVTFRCDPISEHNRLYWYRQTLGQGPEFLTYFQNEAQLEKSRLLSDRFSAERPKGSFSTLEIQRTEQGDSAMYLCASSPRGGPTYEQYFGPGTRLTVT.